One TCR beta chain is described in this entry. The sample belongs to a study of blood T cell repertoires in COVID-19. At the level of the study: COVID-19 samples from acute and convalescent phases originated in the United States, Italy and Spain. PBMCs, B-cell-depleted T cells, or T cells were the source of the cDNA or gDNA that made up the material.

Authors' processing steps: How many nucleated cells were present was estimated from reference gene primer amplification. Profiling relied on immunoSEQ multiplex PCR, and the TCRdb table lists in-frame clones only, not all of them. The V and J calls and the clone size are those of that table, but D and trimming were determined from the DNA. The table includes under 250,000 clones, around 90% detected once. Germline lookup yields CDR1 SGHRS and CDR2 YFSETQ. The ends were cut back, 7 bases at V and 0 bases at J, with 18 bases in the middle. The CDR3 runs 16 residues. V is TRBV5-1 and J is TRBJ2-3; maybe TRBD2 (6 bases). The sequence derives from a man older than 75 with acute or convalescent COVID-19. Sequencing input: peripheral blood. Here the CDR3 reads CASSAGTPKSTDTQYF. CDR3 coding DNA: TGCGCCAGCTCGGCCGGGACTCCTAAAAGCACAGATACGCAGTATTTT.